The 5 T cell receptor beta chains below were found in one sample sequenced in a study of blood T cell repertoires in COVID-19. Only in-frame clones appear in the TCRdb table, and some are missing; sequencing was by immunoSEQ multiplex PCR. The table has roughly 290,000 clones, 80% to 90% seen once. The sequencing input was peripheral blood. Receptors originate from a woman between 50 and 59 years old who had recovered from COVID-19.

This clone was observed once. The J gene is TRBJ1-4, the V gene TRBV27, with D possibly being TRBD1 (6 bases). Germline V lookup: CDR1 MNHEY, CDR2 SMNVEV (reference sequence). Trimming cost V 2 bases and J 4 bases, with 20 bases left between them. This CDR3 has 18 residues. CDR3 nucleotide sequence: TGTGCCAGCAGTTTAAGTCCCCACTCGTCAGGGGATAATGAAAAACTGTTTTTT. It translates to CASSLSPHSSGDNEKLFF.

This clone was detected only once. The genes are TRBV15 and TRBJ1-2; weak D call: TRBD1 (5 bases). The CDR3 runs 18 residues. Per germline, CDR1 LNHNV and CDR2 YYDKDF (reference sequence). The V end lost 2 bases, the J end lost 3 bases, and 22 bases lay between the germline ends. CDR3 residues: CATSRKTTGGGWYYGYTF. The CDR3 coding sequence is TGTGCCACCAGCAGAAAAACCACCGGGGGTGGATGGTACTATGGCTACACCTTC.

The CDR3 bases are TGTGCCAGCAGCTCCCGGACAGGGTCATCCGGGGAGCTGTTTTTT. Amino acids: CASSSRTGSSGELFF. The gene calls are TRBV7-2 and TRBJ2-2, with 8 positions matching TRBD1. Germline loops: CDR1 SGHTA, CDR2 FQGNSA. The length of the CDR3 is 15 residues. V lost 4 bases to trimming and J lost 6 bases; unmatched junction nucleotides: 7.

The V call is TRBV9, the J call TRBJ1-3; TRBD1 matches at 8 bases. J was trimmed by 4 bases and V by 3 bases; bases with no gene match: 12. This CDR3 spans 17 amino acids. Germline CDR1 reads SGDLS; CDR2 reads YYNGEE. CDR3 loop: CASSAKVGDRGGNTIYF. The CDR3, as DNA: TGTGCCAGCAGCGCTAAAGTTGGAGACAGGGGAGGAAACACCATATATTTT.

The chain carries TRBV9 and TRBJ1-2; D is perhaps TRBD1 (6 bases). Germline V gene data show CDR1 as SGDLS and CDR2 as YYNGEE. V lost 0 bases to trimming and J lost 6 bases, with 9 bases between them. This CDR3 spans 13 amino acids. CDR3 DNA: TGTGCCAGCAGCGTAGGGCCAGGGGATGGCTACACCTTC. As protein: CASSVGPGDGYTF.